The 18 T cell receptor beta chains below come from one sample, sequenced in a study of patients and donors after allogeneic stem cell transplantation. From the RT-PCR reads, TCRdb called clonotypes with MiXCR, one entry per CDR3 protein. The repertoire has about 150,000 distinct CDR3 sequences, 30% to 45% of them found once; the top ten carry 40% to 55%. Sequencing was done on a sample of blood, either unsorted or a sorted T cell fraction (not recorded which). The receptors originated from a human donor who was either an allogeneic HSCT recipient or a stem cell or donor lymphocyte infusion donor (not recorded which). It is not recorded whose cells these are; they may come from a transplant donor.

This clonotype was counted only a few times. V usage is TRBV29-1 and J usage is TRBJ2-7, with D perhaps given as TRBD1 or TRBD2 (5 bases each). V dropped 7 bases and J dropped 5 bases, with 18 bases sitting between them. From germline, CDR1 is SQVTM and CDR2 ANQGSEA. The CDR3 length is 13 residues. This chain's CDR3 is CSGSWGTLDEQYF. In nucleotides, the CDR3 is TGCAGCGGGTCGTGGGGGACCCTAGACGAGCAGTACTTC.

The genes are TRBV9 and TRBJ1-2; D gene uncertain. The CDR3 has 12 residues. Germline lookup yields CDR1 SGDLS and CDR2 YYNGEE. Trimming removed 7 bases from V and 1 base from J, with 8 bases in between. The DNA for the CDR3 is TGTGCCAGCGGCCCCGGTAACTATGGCTACACCTTC. Residues: CASGPGNYGYTF.

This clonotype came up many times. The V and J genes are TRBV3-1 and TRBJ1-1; D possibly corresponds to TRBD1 (5 bases). V was pared by 4 bases and J by 4 bases, with 16 bases between. In germline, CDR1 is LGHDT, CDR2 YNNKEL (reference sequence). The CDR3 is 15 residues long. CDR3 sequence: CASSPLIDSRTEAFF. The CDR3 DNA reads TGTGCCAGCAGCCCCCTTATCGACAGTCGCACTGAAGCTTTCTTT.

The rearrangement links TRBV7-4 to TRBJ1-5; D call uncertain. The CDR3 covers 17 residues. Germline V gene lookup returns CDR1 SGHVT and CDR2 SQSDAQ. V lost 5 bases and J 3 bases, leaving 20 bases between the germline ends. CDR3 sequence: CASSVDERGRTNQPQHF. The CDR3 DNA follows: TGTGCCAGCAGCGTAGACGAACGCGGACGGACCAATCAGCCCCAGCATTTT.

This chain uses TRBV6-5 with TRBJ1-1, with D hard to call. V was shortened by 0 bases and J by 1 base, with 12 bases between the two germline ends. Looked up from germline, CDR1 is MNHEY and CDR2 is SVGAGI. There are 16 residues in the CDR3. The CDR3 region has the DNA TGTGCCAGCAGTTACTCGATGCTAGGGAGGAACACTGAAGCTTTCTTT. Protein: CASSYSMLGRNTEAFF.

This clonotype has a handful of counts. The gene calls are TRBV2 and TRBJ2-5, with 8 bases that match TRBD2. Germline CDR1 SNHLY, CDR2 FYNNEI. V was clipped by 5 bases and J by 4 bases; unmatched bases: 6. The CDR3 totals 14 residues. The CDR3 loop is CASSISGVRETQYF. The CDR3 region has the DNA TGTGCCAGCAGTATTAGCGGGGTACGAGAGACCCAGTACTTC.

This clonotype was counted between two and nine times. The rearrangement joins TRBV7-6 to TRBJ1-2; possible D gene TRBD1, 5 bases. The V end lost 5 bases, the J end lost 7 bases, and 20 bases lay between the germline ends. This CDR3 comprises 15 residues. Germline-derived CDR1 and CDR2 are SGHVS and FNYEAQ. The CDR3 nucleotides are TGTGCCAGCAGCAACCTCCCTCTCCCGGGGGGTGGCTACACCTTC. This gives the protein CASSNLPLPGGGYTF.

The chain joins TRBV4-1 to TRBJ2-3, with D hard to call. V lost 4 bases, J lost 8 bases, and 16 bases lay in between. The length of the CDR3 is 14 residues. Germline V gene sequence: CDR1 MGHRA, CDR2 YSYEKL. The CDR3 nucleotides read TGCGCCAGCAGCCTTGATATTACTGGTGGTACGCAGTATTTT. Translated: CASSLDITGGTQYF.

The rearrangement uses TRBV7-9 and TRBJ2-2; 7 bases line up with TRBD2. Germline-derived CDR1 and CDR2 are SEHNR and FQNEAQ (reference sequence). The CDR3 extends over 19 amino acids. V was clipped by 7 bases and J by 1 base; unmatched bases: 18. The CDR3 DNA reads TGTGCCAGCAAGAAGCTACGCGGCGGGGGAACCATGAACACCGGGGAGCTGTTTTTT. Translating it yields CASKKLRGGGTMNTGELFF.

The V and J genes are TRBV5-1 and TRBJ1-2; D is undetermined. CDR1 and CDR2 from the germline V gene are SGHRS and YFSETQ. The CDR3 length is 15 residues. Trimming left V 2 bases short and J 4 bases short, with 15 bases between. The CDR3 spells CASSLDLGSFYGYTF. As DNA, the CDR3 is TGCGCCAGCAGCTTAGACCTAGGGTCATTCTATGGCTACACCTTC.

The J gene is TRBJ1-2, the V gene TRBV7-2; TRBD1 matches at 10 bases. The V gene's germline CDR1 is SGHTA and CDR2 FQGNSA. With V trimmed by 5 bases and J by 6 bases, 6 bases remained unmatched. The CDR3 consists of 14 residues. Written as DNA, the CDR3 is TGTGCCAGCAGCCCGGACAGGGGGTTAGATGGCTACACCTTC. Encoded protein: CASSPDRGLDGYTF.

Ten or more counts support this clonotype. CDR3 sequence: CASRGLAGISYNEQFF. CDR3 coding DNA: TGTGCCAGCAGAGGACTAGCGGGGATCTCCTACAATGAGCAGTTCTTC. The J gene is TRBJ2-1, the V gene TRBV28, with 12 bases matching TRBD2. This CDR3 is 16 amino acids long. Germline V gene lookup returns CDR1 MDHEN and CDR2 SYDVKM. V gave up 6 bases and J gave up 0 bases; unmatched junction bases: 3.

The chain recombines TRBV6-5 with TRBJ1-1; D remains ambiguous. CDR1 and CDR2 (germline): MNHEY, SVGAGI. V was pared by 2 bases and J by 1 base, with 20 bases between. The CDR3 has 18 residues. CDR3 loop: CASSYTLESRLPNTEAFF. Here the CDR3 DNA reads TGTGCCAGCAGTTACACGCTTGAAAGCAGGCTCCCGAACACTGAAGCTTTCTTT.

The chain is built from TRBV5-6 and TRBJ2-1; D gene ambiguous. The CDR3 length is 15 residues. Trimming removed 4 bases from V and 0 bases from J, with 11 bases in between. Germline V gene lookup returns CDR1 SGHDT and CDR2 YYEEEE. CDR3 sequence (DNA): TGTGCCAGCAGCCCCGGGTGGGTCTCCTACAATGAGCAGTTCTTC. Protein sequence: CASSPGWVSYNEQFF.

The chain employs TRBV24-1 and TRBJ2-5; D remains ambiguous. Trimming took 1 base from V and 4 from J, leaving 3 bases between them. The CDR3 is 12 amino acids. Germline V CDR1 and CDR2: KGHDR, SFDVKD. The CDR3 region is CATSDLLETQYF. The CDR3 DNA sequence: TGTGCCACCAGTGATTTATTAGAGACCCAGTACTTC.

The chain is built from TRBV20-1 and TRBJ1-2, with D unresolved. CDR3 length: 12 amino acids. Trimming shortened V by 3 bases and J by 8 bases, and 13 bases separated the two germline ends. The germline CDR1 and CDR2 sequences are DFQATT and SNEGSKA (reference sequence). The CDR3 region has the DNA TGCAGTGCTAGGTACACCGTTGGCGGCTACACCTTC. It translates to CSARYTVGGYTF.

The gene calls are TRBV12-3 or TRBV12-4 and TRBJ1-1; 9 bases are shared with TRBD1. CDR3 length equals 15 residues. V lost 5 bases, J lost 4 bases, and 8 bases stayed unmatched. The CDR3 DNA reads as TGTGCCAGCAGTCCCCGGGACAGGGCCTTCACTGAAGCTTTCTTT. Protein: CASSPRDRAFTEAFF.

This chain joins TRBV2 and TRBJ1-1; D call uncertain. Trimming cost V 11 bases and J 7 bases, with 8 bases left between them. CDR3 size: 9 residues. From germline, CDR1 is SNHLY and CDR2 FYNNEI. The CDR3 here is CAGRVEAFF. The CDR3 nucleotides read TGTGCCGGAAGGGTTGAAGCTTTCTTT.